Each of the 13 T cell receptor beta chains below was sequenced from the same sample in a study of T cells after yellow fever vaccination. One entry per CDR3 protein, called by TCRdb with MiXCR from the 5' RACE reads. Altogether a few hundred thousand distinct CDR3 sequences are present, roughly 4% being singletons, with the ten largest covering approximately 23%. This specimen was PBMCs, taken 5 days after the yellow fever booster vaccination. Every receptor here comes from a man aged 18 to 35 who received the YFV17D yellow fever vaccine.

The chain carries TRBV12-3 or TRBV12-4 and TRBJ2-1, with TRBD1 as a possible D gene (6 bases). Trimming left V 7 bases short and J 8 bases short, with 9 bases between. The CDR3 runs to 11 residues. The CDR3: CASTNRDEQFF. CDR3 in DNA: TGTGCCAGCACCAACAGGGATGAGCAGTTCTTC.

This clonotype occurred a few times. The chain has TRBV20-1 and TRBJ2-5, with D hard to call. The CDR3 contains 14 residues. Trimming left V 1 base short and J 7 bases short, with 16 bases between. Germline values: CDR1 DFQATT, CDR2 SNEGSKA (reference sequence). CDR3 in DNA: TGCAGTGCTAGAGGGGGATCCCCCAGAGGGACCCAGTACTTC. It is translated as CSARGGSPRGTQYF.

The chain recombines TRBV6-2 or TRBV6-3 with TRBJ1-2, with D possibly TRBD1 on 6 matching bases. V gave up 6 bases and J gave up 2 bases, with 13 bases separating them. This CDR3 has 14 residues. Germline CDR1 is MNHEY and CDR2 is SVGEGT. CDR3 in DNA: TGTGCCAGCAGGCTACTCGACAGGAACTATGGCTACACCTTC. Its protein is CASRLLDRNYGYTF.

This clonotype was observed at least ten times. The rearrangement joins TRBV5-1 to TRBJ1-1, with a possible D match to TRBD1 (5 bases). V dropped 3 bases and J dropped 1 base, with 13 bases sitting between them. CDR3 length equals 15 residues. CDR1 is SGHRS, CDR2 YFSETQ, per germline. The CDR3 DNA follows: TGCGCCAGCAGCTCCACCGGGACCCCGAACACTGAAGCTTTCTTT. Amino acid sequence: CASSSTGTPNTEAFF. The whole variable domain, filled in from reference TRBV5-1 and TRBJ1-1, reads KAGVTQTPRYLIKTRGQQVTLSCSPISGHRSVSWYQQTPGQGLQFLFEYFSETQRNKGNFPGRFSGRQFSNSRSEMNVSTLELGDSALYLCASSSTGTPNTEAFFGQGTRLTVV.

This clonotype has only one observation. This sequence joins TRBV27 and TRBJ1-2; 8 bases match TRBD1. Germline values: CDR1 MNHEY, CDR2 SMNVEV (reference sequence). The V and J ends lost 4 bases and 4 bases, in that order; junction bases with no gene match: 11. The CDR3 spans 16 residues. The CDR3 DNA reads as TGTGCCAGCAGTTCACTGGGACCGGACAGGGCCTATGGCTACACCTTC. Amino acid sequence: CASSSLGPDRAYGYTF.

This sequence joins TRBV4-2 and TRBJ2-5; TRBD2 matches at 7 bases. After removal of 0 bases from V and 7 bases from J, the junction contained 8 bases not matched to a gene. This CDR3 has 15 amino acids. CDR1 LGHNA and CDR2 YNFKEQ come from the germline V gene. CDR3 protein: CASSQDGRAGVTQYF. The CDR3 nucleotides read TGTGCCAGCAGCCAAGATGGTAGGGCGGGAGTGACCCAGTACTTC.

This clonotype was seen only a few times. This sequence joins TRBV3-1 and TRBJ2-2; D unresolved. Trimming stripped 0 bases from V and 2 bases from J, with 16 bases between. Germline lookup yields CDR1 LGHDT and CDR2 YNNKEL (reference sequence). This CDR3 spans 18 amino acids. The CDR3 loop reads CASSQEVRQVANTGELFF. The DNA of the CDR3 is TGTGCCAGCAGCCAAGAAGTTCGCCAGGTCGCAAACACCGGGGAGCTGTTTTTT.

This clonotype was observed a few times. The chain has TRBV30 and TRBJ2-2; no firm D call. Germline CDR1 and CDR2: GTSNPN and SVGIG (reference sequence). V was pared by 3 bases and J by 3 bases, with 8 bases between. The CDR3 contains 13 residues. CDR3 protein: CAWSHRDTGELFF. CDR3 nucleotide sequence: TGTGCCTGGAGCCACAGAGACACCGGGGAGCTGTTTTTT.

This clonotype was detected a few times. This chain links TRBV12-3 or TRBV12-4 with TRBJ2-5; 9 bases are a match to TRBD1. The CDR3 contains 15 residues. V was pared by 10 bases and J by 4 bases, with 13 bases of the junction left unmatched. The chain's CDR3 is CATTRDRGVGETQYF. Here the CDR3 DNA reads TGTGCCACCACAAGAGACAGGGGGGTCGGAGAGACCCAGTACTTC.

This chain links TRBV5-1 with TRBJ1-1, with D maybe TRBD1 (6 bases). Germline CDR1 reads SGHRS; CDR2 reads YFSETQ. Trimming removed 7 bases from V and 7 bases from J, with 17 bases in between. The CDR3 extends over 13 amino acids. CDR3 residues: CASRGPGVGEAFF. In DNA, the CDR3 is TGCGCCAGCCGCGGCCCAGGGGTTGGTGAAGCTTTCTTT. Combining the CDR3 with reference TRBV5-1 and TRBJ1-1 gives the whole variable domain KAGVTQTPRYLIKTRGQQVTLSCSPISGHRSVSWYQQTPGQGLQFLFEYFSETQRNKGNFPGRFSGRQFSNSRSEMNVSTLELGDSALYLCASRGPGVGEAFFGQGTRLTVV.

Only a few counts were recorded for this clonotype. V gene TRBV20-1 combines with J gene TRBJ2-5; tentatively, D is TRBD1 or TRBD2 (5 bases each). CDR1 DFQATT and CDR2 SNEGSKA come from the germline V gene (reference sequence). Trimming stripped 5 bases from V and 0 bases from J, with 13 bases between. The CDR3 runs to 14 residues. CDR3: CSAPAGTHQETQYF. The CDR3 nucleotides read TGCAGTGCTCCCGCCGGGACCCACCAAGAGACCCAGTACTTC.

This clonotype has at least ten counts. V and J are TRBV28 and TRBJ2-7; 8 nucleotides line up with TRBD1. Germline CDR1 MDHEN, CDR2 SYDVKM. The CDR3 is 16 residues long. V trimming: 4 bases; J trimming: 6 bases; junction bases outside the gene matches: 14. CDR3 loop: CASSSVDRGPRGEQYF. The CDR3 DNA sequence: TGTGCCAGCAGTTCGGTCGACAGGGGTCCGCGGGGCGAGCAGTACTTC.

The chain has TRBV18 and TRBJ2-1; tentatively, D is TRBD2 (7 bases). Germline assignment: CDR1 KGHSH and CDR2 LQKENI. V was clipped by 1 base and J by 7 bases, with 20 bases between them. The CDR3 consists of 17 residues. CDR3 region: CASSPREGGPKFNEQFF. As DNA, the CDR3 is TGTGCCAGCTCACCACGGGAGGGGGGGCCGAAGTTTAATGAGCAGTTCTTC.